The present TCR beta chain was sequenced within a study of T-cell reconstitution after alpha-beta-depleted transplantation in children. Overall study findings and caveats: Surviving recipient cells, namely T cells and thymic progenitors, were the source of high day-60 TCRbeta diversity in some patients.

The TCRbeta library was prepared with unique molecular identifiers. TCRdb reanalysed the PCR reads using MiXCR and keeps one entry per CDR3 protein. The table records about 150,000 distinct CDR3 sequences, over 8.5% of them present only once. This clonotype was found many times. Antigen unknown. The material was PBMCs, obtained before TCRalphabeta/CD19-depleted stem cell transplant. This clonotype originated in a boy between 2 and 10 years old with acute myeloid leukemia, due to receive a stem cell transplant.

CDR3 residues: CASSKGEKLFF. CDR3 in DNA: TGCGCCAGCAGCAAGGGGGAAAAACTGTTTTTT. The rearrangement uses TRBV5-1 and TRBJ1-4; maybe TRBD1 (5 bases). The CDR3 covers 11 residues. Germline lookup yields CDR1 SGHRS and CDR2 YFSETQ. V gave up 4 bases and J gave up 8 bases, with 6 bases separating them.